This section outlines one T cell receptor beta chain sequence together with its context. CDR1 and CDR2 (germline): SGHRS, YFSETQ. This CDR3 region has 13 residues. Trimming stripped 7 bases from V and 0 bases from J, with 7 bases between. Clones were read by immunoSEQ multiplex PCR, and TCRdb kept only the in-frame ones, dropping some. The table has 600,000 to 750,000 clones, approximately 72% seen once. This entry belongs to a study of shared clonotypes between healthy human individuals. The genes are TRBV5-1 and TRBJ2-2; D is uncertain. The source material was memory CD4+ T cells sorted from blood. The subset: CD45RA-negative fraction. This receptor was identified in a young woman in good health. As DNA, the CDR3 is TGCGCCAGCGGACGGGCGAACACCGGGGAGCTGTTTTTT. It specifies CASGRANTGELFF.